The 2 T cell receptor beta chains given below trace back to one sample, sequenced in a study of cytomegalovirus exposure and HLA in healthy donors. In the PCR, 60 Vbeta and 13 Jbeta primers were used. The data were produced by immunoSEQ multiplex PCR, yet TCRdb's version contains in-frame clones alone and is incomplete. The table records about 160,000 clones, roughly 70% of them present only once. The sequencing sample was made of PBMCs. Receptors originate from a young woman in good health and CMV-seronegative.

This chain connects TRBV27 to TRBJ2-7; 8 bases fit TRBD2. This CDR3 comprises 13 residues. Trimming at V came to 6 bases and at J to 4 bases, leaving 5 bases not matched to a gene. Germline values: CDR1 MNHEY, CDR2 SMNVEV (reference sequence). CDR3 amino acids: CASRNSGVYEQYF. The DNA for the CDR3 is TGTGCCAGCAGAAATAGCGGGGTTTACGAGCAGTACTTC.

V is TRBV6-4 and J is TRBJ1-2; maybe TRBD1 (6 bases). Deletions cut 0 bases from V and 14 bases from J, with 10 bases between. CDR3 size: 11 residues. The germline V gene has CDR1 MRHNA and CDR2 SNTAGT. In nucleotides, the CDR3 is TGTGCCAGCAGTGACTCGACAGGACTGACCTTC. Amino acids: CASSDSTGLTF.